A selection of T cell receptor beta chains follows, all from one sample in a study of T-cell reconstitution after alpha-beta-depleted transplantation in children. MiXCR, applied by TCRdb to the PCR reads, yields one record per CDR3 protein. Of roughly 500,000 distinct CDR3 sequences in the sample, approximately 10% were seen once. Specimen: PBMCs, collected before TCRalphabeta/CD19-depleted stem cell transplant. The receptors shown here come from a child aged 2 to 10 with inherited bone marrow failure, due to receive a stem cell transplant. Both conserved end residues are part of each CDR3. The order of the fields is J gene, D gene, clone size, V gene, CDR3 DNA, CDR3 protein. The D gene is left open where the match is weak. A clone size is listed for some rows: how often the clone was seen (once, few, many), or a class if it is expanded.

TRBJ2-3	.	many	TRBV6-2/TRBV6-3	TGTGCCAGCAGTTTCCAGAGAAATACAGATACGCAGTATTTT	CASSFQRNTDTQYF
TRBJ2-6	TRBD1	many	TRBV12-3/TRBV12-4	TGTGCCAGTTTGCCCGACAGGGTTAGCTCTGGGGCCAACGTCCTGACTTTC	CASLPDRVSSGANVLTF
TRBJ1-5	.	many	TRBV28	TGTGCCAGCGAACCCCCCAAAGGGGCGGCACAGCCCCAGCATTTT	CASEPPKGAAQPQHF
TRBJ2-7	TRBD2	many	TRBV30	TGTGCCTCTCCCGGGACTAGATCCTACGAGCAGTACTTC	CASPGTRSYEQYF
TRBJ2-1	.	many	TRBV4-3	TGCGCCAGCAGCCAACATCCCCGGGGTCGAAGCTCCTACAATGAGCAGTTCTTC	CASSQHPRGRSSYNEQFF
TRBJ2-5	.	many	TRBV5-1	TGCGCCAGCAGCTTAGGTACTAACCAAGAGACCCAGTACTTC	CASSLGTNQETQYF
TRBJ2-5	.	many	TRBV21-1	TGTGCCAGCAGCAAAGGGGTAGGGGGGAGGACCCAGTACTTC	CASSKGVGGRTQYF
TRBJ2-1	.	few	TRBV5-4	TGTGCCAGCAGCTTGGAACTTTACAGGGGACTTGAGCAGTTCTTC	CASSLELYRGLEQFF
TRBJ2-5	TRBD2	few	TRBV12-3/TRBV12-4	TGTGCCAGCAGTTTACGTATGGGTCTAGCGGGAGAAGAGACCCAGTACTTC	CASSLRMGLAGEETQYF
TRBJ2-7	.	many	TRBV9	TGTGCCAGCAGCGTAGGAGGGGCAAGCTCCTACGAGCAGTACTTC	CASSVGGASSYEQYF
TRBJ1-5	TRBD1	few	TRBV27	TGTGCCAGCAGTTTATGGGGACAGGGAGGGGGCAATCAGCCCCAGCATTTT	CASSLWGQGGGNQPQHF
TRBJ2-7	TRBD1	many	TRBV10-3	TGTGCCATCAGCGGACAGGGGGCGGGTGAGCAGTACTTC	CAISGQGAGEQYF
TRBJ1-1	TRBD1	.	TRBV18	TGTGCCAGCTCACCACTGGGACAGGGGGCGTCCACTGAAGCTTTCTTT	CASSPLGQGASTEAFF
TRBJ2-7	.	.	TRBV7-2	TGTGCCAGCAGCTTAGCGGGCGACAGGATCTACGAGCAGTACTTC	CASSLAGDRIYEQYF
TRBJ2-2	TRBD2	many	TRBV7-2	TGTGCCAGCAGCTCCCCGGGAGGGATGAACACCGGGGAGCTGTTTTTT	CASSSPGGMNTGELFF
TRBJ2-7	.	many	TRBV28	TGTGCCAGCAGTTACGAAGACCAGCGGGACGAGCAGTACTTC	CASSYEDQRDEQYF
TRBJ2-5	TRBD2	many	TRBV27	TGTGCCAGCAGTTTATGGGGGACTAGCGGGCCGGGGGACCAAGAGACCCAGTACTTC	CASSLWGTSGPGDQETQYF